This entry lists 3 T cell receptor beta chains sequenced from one sample in a study of early T cells in non-severe SARS-CoV-2 infection. TCRdb used MiXCR to reprocess the 5' RACE reads, holding one entry per CDR3 protein. The sample holds roughly 30,000 distinct CDR3 sequences, around 6% seen once. The sequencing sample was made of whole blood. These receptors came from an adult who was a healthcare worker with PCR-confirmed SARS-CoV-2 infection or an uninfected control (not recorded which).

This clonotype was observed at least ten times. J is TRBJ2-2 and V is TRBV15, with D hard to call. Germline values: CDR1 LNHNV, CDR2 YYDKDF (reference sequence). There are 16 residues in the CDR3. Trimming removed 0 bases at V and 2 bases at J, with 10 bases between. DNA of the CDR3: TGTGCCACCAGCAGAGATCGACTTCCCAACACCGGGGAGCTGTTTTTT. This codes for CATSRDRLPNTGELFF.

At least ten counts were recorded for this clonotype. The chain joins TRBV5-5 to TRBJ2-3; D gene unclear. Trimming left V 0 bases short and J 2 bases short, with 13 bases between. CDR1 and CDR2 from the germline V gene are SGHKS and YYEKEE (reference sequence). The CDR3 contains 16 residues. This chain's CDR3 is CASSLGKGRLTDTQYF. CDR3 sequence (DNA): TGTGCCAGCAGCTTGGGGAAAGGCCGACTCACAGATACGCAGTATTTT.

This clonotype was picked up a small number of times. V gene TRBV5-6 combines with J gene TRBJ1-1; tentative D call: TRBD1 (5 bases). V shed 0 bases and J shed 6 bases, with 12 bases lying between them. This CDR3 is built from 14 residues. The germline gives CDR1 SGHDT, CDR2 YYEEEE. CDR3 DNA sequence: TGTGCCAGCAGCTTGGAGAGGGAAGGGGCTGAAGCTTTCTTT. Residues: CASSLEREGAEAFF.